Listed here are 29 T cell receptor beta chains from one sample, sequenced in a study of blood T cells in healthy people across ages. With a J-beta primer mix and a sample-barcoded 5' primer, a second PCR ran 7 to 11 cycles. MiXCR, applied by TCRdb to the 5' RACE reads, yields one record per CDR3 protein. The table records roughly 640,000 distinct CDR3 sequences, approximately 30% of them present only once. The sample comprised blood. The receptors shown here come from a woman older than 75 in good health.

The chain links TRBV5-1 to TRBJ2-1, with D tentatively TRBD1 (5 bases). The V end was cut by 0 bases, the J end by 12 bases, with 19 bases between. This CDR3 is 15 amino acids long. The germline gives CDR1 SGHRS, CDR2 YFSETQ. The CDR3 spells CASSLEPGSSSWQFF. CDR3 nucleotide sequence: TGCGCCAGCAGCTTGGAACCAGGGTCGAGTAGCTGGCAGTTCTTC. Using reference TRBV5-1 and TRBJ2-1 for the parts outside the CDR3, the full variable domain is KAGVTQTPRYLIKTRGQQVTLSCSPISGHRSVSWYQQTPGQGLQFLFEYFSETQRNKGNFPGRFSGRQFSNSRSEMNVSTLELGDSALYLCASSLEPGSSSWQFFGPGTRLTVL.

The gene calls are TRBV7-3 and TRBJ1-4; 7 bases match TRBD1. Germline V gene sequence: CDR1 SGHTA, CDR2 FQGTGA. J gave up 8 bases and V 5 bases, and 8 bases lay outside the gene matches. This CDR3 has 14 amino acids. DNA of the CDR3: TGTGCCAGCAGCAAGACAGGGTCGTTCGAAAAACTGTTTTTT. This sequence encodes CASSKTGSFEKLFF.

This clonotype was seen a handful of times. A much more abundant neighbour one base away suggests this may be a read error. The chain links TRBV6-1 to TRBJ2-5, with D unresolved. In germline, CDR1 is MNHNS, CDR2 SASEGT. V gave up 2 bases and J gave up 11 bases, with 18 bases separating them. This CDR3 region has 14 residues. This CDR3 reads CASSETAASNEQYF. DNA for the CDR3: TGTGCCAGCAGTGAAACGGCAGCGAGCAATGAGCAGTACTTC.

Details on this clonotype: It may be a read error: a sequence one base away is much more abundant. The rearrangement links TRBV7-2 to TRBJ2-5, with 11 positions matching TRBD2. The CDR3 extends over 15 amino acids. The ends lost 3 bases at V and 11 bases at J; junction bases unmatched: 11. Germline assignment: CDR1 SGHTA and CDR2 FQGNSA. CDR3 amino acids: CASSFTGTSGNEQYF. In DNA form, the CDR3 reads TGTGCCAGCAGCTTTACCGGGACTAGCGGCAATGAGCAGTACTTC.

The chain employs TRBV6-5 and TRBJ1-6; D remains unclear. The CDR3 consists of 16 residues. The V end was cut by 7 bases, the J end by 6 bases, with 19 bases between. The germline CDR1 and CDR2 sequences are MNHEY and SVGAGI. This CDR3 is CASTNTRRTPNSPLHF. CDR3 DNA sequence: TGTGCCAGCACCAATACTCGGCGTACTCCTAATTCACCCCTCCACTTT.

This clonotype was seen a handful of times. V usage is TRBV5-1 and J usage is TRBJ2-5, with TRBD2 matching over 8 bases. V lost 5 bases, J lost 2 bases, and 8 bases stayed unmatched. Germline loops: CDR1 SGHRS, CDR2 YFSETQ. CDR3 length equals 15 residues. The DNA for the CDR3 is TGCGCCAGCAGTTACACCGGGACTAGACAAGAGACCCAGTACTTC. This sequence encodes CASSYTGTRQETQYF.

About this clonotype: Just one base apart from a much larger clone, this may be a read error. The rearrangement links TRBV6-1 to TRBJ2-1; D gene unclear. Germline-derived CDR1 and CDR2 are MNHNS and SASEGT. The CDR3 totals 13 residues. Trimming removed 4 bases from V and 9 bases from J, with 13 bases in between. CDR3 sequence (DNA): TGTGCCAGCAGTGGACGCCTCGTCGGTGAGCAGTTCTTC. This gives the protein CASSGRLVGEQFF.

This clonotype was recorded many times. The chain joins TRBV20-1 to TRBJ1-2, with a possible D match to TRBD1 (5 bases). The CDR3 sequence is 14 residues long. Trimming removed 0 bases from V and 3 bases from J, with 11 bases in between. Germline V gene lookup returns CDR1 DFQATT and CDR2 SNEGSKA (reference sequence). CDR3 nucleotide sequence: TGCAGTGCTAGAGATTATCAGGGTTACTATGGCTACACCTTC. It is translated as CSARDYQGYYGYTF.

This chain links TRBV3-1 with TRBJ2-2; 7 bases agree with TRBD2. Germline CDR1 is LGHDT and CDR2 is YNNKEL (reference sequence). J gave up 5 bases and V 4 bases, and 16 bases lay outside the gene matches. The CDR3 has 18 residues. The CDR3 region has the DNA TGTGCCAGCAGCCGGGGGGGAGAGGGACGTTTGGGGACCGGGGAGCTGTTTTTT. Translated, it gives CASSRGGEGRLGTGELFF. Based on the CDR3 plus reference TRBV3-1 and TRBJ2-2, the full variable domain is DTAVSQTPKYLVTQMGNDKSIKCEQNLGHDTMYWYKQDSKKFLKIMFSYNNKELIINETVPNRFSPKSPDKAHLNLHINSLELGDSAVYFCASSRGGEGRLGTGELFFGEGSRLTVL.

As to this clonotype: Germline is not matched at one junction end, which may reflect a read error. The chain joins TRBV12-5 to TRBJ2-1; 7 positions match TRBD2. The J call is doubtful: the DNA matches TRBJ2-7 better. There are 16 residues in the CDR3. Germline V CDR1 and CDR2: LGHNT, FRNRAP. The CDR3 protein is CVSGLGQGGPYNEQYF. CDR3 coding DNA: TGTGTTAGTGGTTTGGGGCAGGGAGGGCCCTACAATGAGCAGTACTTC.

This clonotype was counted at least ten times. The chain joins TRBV5-1 to TRBJ2-5; TRBD1 aligns across 9 bases. J lost 4 bases, V lost 4 bases, and 11 bases had no gene match. The CDR3 is 16 residues long. Germline V gene sequence: CDR1 SGHRS, CDR2 YFSETQ. CDR3: CASSPLTGGEGETQYF. CDR3 coding DNA: TGCGCCAGCAGCCCCTTGACAGGGGGAGAGGGAGAGACCCAGTACTTC. Based on the CDR3 plus reference TRBV5-1 and TRBJ2-5, the full variable domain is KAGVTQTPRYLIKTRGQQVTLSCSPISGHRSVSWYQQTPGQGLQFLFEYFSETQRNKGNFPGRFSGRQFSNSRSEMNVSTLELGDSALYLCASSPLTGGEGETQYFGPGTRLLVL.

This clonotype occurred once. This chain joins TRBV30 and TRBJ1-2; 9 nucleotides line up with TRBD1. The CDR3 extends over 15 amino acids. Germline V gene data show CDR1 as GTSNPN and CDR2 as SVGIG (reference sequence). With V trimmed by 3 bases and J by 4 bases, 9 bases remained unmatched. The CDR3 bases are TGTGCCTGGAGGGCCGGGACAGGGATAGGCTATGGCTACACCTTC. It encodes CAWRAGTGIGYGYTF.

The table lists this clonotype with many counts. The chain combines TRBV20-1 with TRBJ1-1; a possible D gene is TRBD1 (5 bases). Germline CDR1 is DFQATT and CDR2 is SNEGSKA (reference sequence). The V and J ends lost 6 bases and 1 base respectively, with 15 bases between them. This CDR3 spans 14 amino acids. The chain's CDR3 is CSAESGQPNTEAFF. The CDR3 coding sequence is TGCAGTGCCGAATCGGGGCAGCCGAACACTGAAGCTTTCTTT.

This clonotype has a handful of counts. V gene TRBV20-1 combines with J gene TRBJ1-1; D possibly corresponds to TRBD1 (6 bases). This CDR3 contains 10 residues. Germline V gene lookup returns CDR1 DFQATT and CDR2 SNEGSKA (reference sequence). V was cut by 8 bases and J by 9 bases, with 13 bases left in between. CDR3 in DNA: TGCAGTACTTGGGGGCAAAAAGCTTTCTTT. This encodes CSTWGQKAFF.

This clonotype was observed many times. The chain combines TRBV2 with TRBJ2-7; 9 positions match TRBD2. From germline, CDR1 is SNHLY and CDR2 FYNNEI. V lost 6 bases, J lost 4 bases, and 4 bases stayed unmatched. This CDR3 contains 13 residues. As DNA, the CDR3 is TGTGCCAGCAGCGGCGGGGGGGGGTACGAGCAGTACTTC. It yields the protein CASSGGGGYEQYF.

In its sample, this clonotype was seen once. The germline gene is not matched at one end of the junction; a read error may be the cause. The rearrangement links TRBV10-3 to TRBJ2-1, with 10 bases identical to TRBD2. CDR1 is ENHRY, CDR2 SYGVKD, per germline. The CDR3 runs to 18 residues. The DNA for the CDR3 is TGTGCCATCAGTGCGGCTAGCGGGGGAGCTCGGTCGGGATACGAGCAGTTCTTT. This encodes CAISAASGGARSGYEQFF.

This clonotype was picked up many times. This rearrangement joins TRBV29-1 to TRBJ1-4, with TRBD1 as a possible D gene (5 bases). Germline V lookup: CDR1 SQVTM, CDR2 ANQGSEA. CDR3 size: 14 residues. Trimming cost V 4 bases and J 8 bases, with 17 bases left between them. The CDR3 nucleotides read TGCAGCGTTGCCCAGGGTTGGTATAACGAAAAACTGTTTTTT. This encodes CSVAQGWYNEKLFF. Filled out from reference TRBV29-1 and TRBJ1-4, the complete variable domain reads SAVISQKPSRDICQRGTSLTIQCQVDSQVTMMFWYRQQPGQSLTLIATANQGSEATYESGFVIDKFPISRPNLTFSTLTVSNMSPEDSSIYLCSVAQGWYNEKLFFGSGTQLSVL.

This clonotype was seen repeatedly, ten times or more. A much bigger clone sits one base away, suggesting this may be a read error. The CDR3 loop is CASRLGQGANSPPHF. The CDR3, as DNA: TGTGCCAGCAGGCTGGGACAGGGGGCGAATTCACCCCCCCACTTT. The chain carries TRBV6-5 and TRBJ1-6, with 12 nucleotides matching TRBD1. The germline CDR1 and CDR2 sequences are MNHEY and SVGAGI. The CDR3 sequence is 15 residues long.

The chain recombines TRBV5-4 with TRBJ1-1; D is possibly TRBD1 (5 bases). This CDR3 has 16 residues. Trimming pared 0 bases from V and 4 bases from J, leaving 16 bases between. From germline, CDR1 is SGHNT and CDR2 YYREEE (reference sequence). CDR3 residues: CASSLVAGRRGTEAFF. DNA for the CDR3: TGTGCCAGCAGCTTGGTGGCGGGACGTCGAGGCACTGAAGCTTTCTTT. Supplemented by reference TRBV5-4 and TRBJ1-1, the full variable domain reads ETGVTQSPTHLIKTRGQQVTLRCSSQSGHNTVSWYQQALGQGPQFIFQYYREEENGRGNFPPRFSGLQFPNYSSELNVNALELDDSALYLCASSLVAGRRGTEAFFGQGTRLTVV.

This clonotype came up a few times. This chain uses TRBV29-1 with TRBJ1-4, with D possibly TRBD1 on 5 matching bases. Germline V gene lookup returns CDR1 SQVTM and CDR2 ANQGSEA. The CDR3 loop spans 11 amino acids. CDR3 in amino acids: CGGGYDGKLFF. The DNA of the CDR3 is TGCGGGGGAGGGTATGACGGGAAACTGTTTTTT.

The chain couples TRBV27 to TRBJ2-3; D possibly corresponds to TRBD1 (5 bases). The CDR3 totals 16 residues. V lost 6 bases and J lost 1, with 17 bases in between. Germline loops: CDR1 MNHEY, CDR2 SMNVEV (reference sequence). This chain's CDR3 is CASRTPQGWGTDTQYF. CDR3 bases: TGTGCCAGCAGAACCCCTCAGGGATGGGGCACAGATACGCAGTATTTT.

The chain employs TRBV11-3 and TRBJ2-3, with 14 bases fitting TRBD2. The germline V gene encodes CDR1 SGHNT and CDR2 YENEEA. The CDR3 extends over 15 amino acids. V lost 0 bases to trimming and J lost 13 bases; unmatched junction nucleotides: 6. In DNA form, the CDR3 reads TGTGCCAGCAGCTTAGATGGGACTAGCGGGGGACGGGAGTATTTT. It encodes CASSLDGTSGGREYF.

This chain joins TRBV5-6 and TRBJ1-1; 8 bases match TRBD1. Germline V CDR1 and CDR2: SGHDT, YYEEEE. There are 15 residues in the CDR3. V gave up 2 bases and J gave up 5 bases; unmatched junction bases: 8. The CDR3 nucleotides are TGTGCCAGCAGCTTAGTGGACAGGGCTGGGACTGAAGCTTTCTTT. This codes for CASSLVDRAGTEAFF.

The gene calls are TRBV30 and TRBJ1-1, with D perhaps TRBD1 (6 bases). The CDR3 has 14 amino acids. Trimming removed 5 bases at V and 1 base at J, with 14 bases between. CDR1 is GTSNPN, CDR2 SVGIG, per germline (reference sequence). The CDR3 reads CAWSNRVSNTEAFF. The DNA of the CDR3 is TGTGCCTGGTCGAACAGGGTATCGAACACTGAAGCTTTCTTT.

This chain connects TRBV29-1 to TRBJ2-1; 9 nucleotides match TRBD1. The CDR3 spans 14 residues. Germline trimming cut 7 bases from V and 3 bases from J; bases unmatched to any gene: 7. Germline CDR1 SQVTM, CDR2 ANQGSEA. The CDR3 region is CSANGQGIYNEQFF. The CDR3 nucleotides are TGCAGCGCGAACGGACAGGGGATCTACAATGAGCAGTTCTTC.

The rearrangement uses TRBV5-1 and TRBJ2-1; D could derive from TRBD1 or TRBD2 (5 bases each). The germline V gene has CDR1 SGHRS and CDR2 YFSETQ. V was clipped by 4 bases and J by 0 bases, with 23 bases between them. The CDR3 loop spans 19 amino acids. The CDR3 sequence: CASSVAREVGGPSYNEQFF. In nucleotides, the CDR3 is TGCGCCAGCAGCGTGGCTCGAGAGGTTGGGGGACCCTCCTACAATGAGCAGTTCTTC.

This chain uses TRBV20-1 with TRBJ2-5; 10 positions agree with TRBD2. Losses at the gene ends were 5 bases for V and 0 bases for J; bases not matched to a gene: 3. In germline, CDR1 is DFQATT, CDR2 SNEGSKA (reference sequence). The length of the CDR3 is 14 residues. The DNA of the CDR3 is TGCAGTGCTCCTAGCGGGAGCCACCAAGAGACCCAGTACTTC. Translation gives CSAPSGSHQETQYF.

This clonotype was seen at least ten times. J is TRBJ1-2 and V is TRBV30; TRBD1 matches at 10 bases. Germline trimming cut 4 bases from V and 1 base from J; bases unmatched to any gene: 6. Germline V gene sequence: CDR1 GTSNPN, CDR2 SVGIG (reference sequence). The CDR3 has 15 residues. The CDR3 is CAWTGDRGFNYGYTF. As DNA, the CDR3 is TGTGCCTGGACTGGGGACAGGGGATTTAACTATGGCTACACCTTC.

The sample holds many counts of this clonotype. The chain joins TRBV5-6 to TRBJ2-5; 7 positions agree with TRBD2. There are 12 residues in the CDR3. With 4 bases clipped from V and 7 bases from J, the junction kept 4 bases outside the gene matches. Germline-derived CDR1 and CDR2 are SGHDT and YYEEEE. The CDR3 nucleotides read TGTGCCAGCAGCCCCCCGGGGGGGACCCAGTACTTC. Its protein is CASSPPGGTQYF.